The rows below give T cell receptor beta chains drawn from one sample of a study of cytomegalovirus exposure and HLA in healthy donors. Produced via immunoSEQ multiplex PCR; TCRdb's table is partial and in-frame only. The data show about 160,000 clones, 75% seen once. Specimen: PBMCs. The receptors here all came from a female donor in good health and CMV-seronegative. CDR3s include the opening cysteine and the closing phenylalanine or tryptophan. D genes are given only for firm matches. Clone size is stated in some rows and not others, as once, few, many or a class when expanded.

>TRBD2|many|TRBV4-2|TRBJ2-7
CASSHQGLAENYEQYF
TGTGCCAGCAGCCACCAAGGCCTAGCGGAAAACTACGAGCAGTACTTC
>TRBD1|-|TRBV14|TRBJ1-1
CASSLDRDTEAFF
TGTGCCAGCAGCCTCGACAGGGACACTGAAGCTTTCTTT
>TRBD1|few|TRBV27|TRBJ1-1
CASNRLLTGGAPDTEAFF
TGTGCCAGCAATCGATTATTAACAGGGGGCGCGCCTGACACTGAAGCTTTCTTT
>-|-|TRBV28|TRBJ1-2
CASSQTLGGYTF
TGTGCCAGCAGCCAGACCCTGGGCGGCTACACCTTC
>-|-|TRBV6-5|TRBJ1-1
CASSSTGTNTEAFF
TGTGCCAGCAGTTCTACAGGGACGAACACTGAAGCTTTCTTT
>-|-|TRBV28|TRBJ2-1
CASSLRGNEQFF
TGTGCCAGCAGTTTAAGGGGCAATGAGCAGTTCTTC
>TRBD2|-|TRBV4-2|TRBJ2-3
CASSHGRTSGTTDTQYF
TGTGCCAGCAGCCACGGGAGAACTAGCGGGACGACAGATACGCAGTATTTT
>-|-|TRBV18|TRBJ2-1
CASSPLGDNEQFF
TGTGCCAGCTCGCCCTTAGGAGACAATGAGCAGTTCTTC
>-|-|TRBV5-1|TRBJ2-2
CASSKGTGELFF
TGCGCCAGCAGCAAGGGGACCGGGGAGCTGTTTTTT
>-|-|TRBV28|TRBJ2-5
CATQGSNQETQYF
TGTGCCACCCAGGGTAGCAACCAAGAGACCCAGTACTTC
>-|-|TRBV18|TRBJ2-3
CASSPGTSTDTQYF
TGTGCCAGCTCACCCGGGACTAGCACAGATACGCAGTATTTT
>-|-|TRBV10-1|TRBJ1-6
CASSPGWNSPLHF
TGCGCCAGCAGCCCGGGTTGGAATTCACCCCTCCACTTT
>-|-|TRBV6-1|TRBJ1-2
CASIRGSLANYGYTF
TGTGCCAGCATTCGGGGAAGTTTAGCTAACTATGGCTACACCTTC
>TRBD1|-|TRBV7-2|TRBJ1-6
CASSFDPRGYNSPLHF
TGTGCCAGCAGCTTTGACCCCAGGGGGTATAATTCACCCCTCCACTTT
>TRBD1|-|TRBV6-5|TRBJ1-1
CASRKTGTVNTEAFF
TGTGCCAGCAGAAAAACCGGGACAGTGAACACTGAAGCTTTCTTT
>-|-|TRBV6-5|TRBJ1-2
CASSYSSGQIYGYTF
TGTGCCAGCAGTTACTCGAGCGGACAGATCTATGGCTACACCTTC
>-|-|TRBV6-1|TRBJ1-4
CASSERQPNEKLFF
TGTGCCAGCAGTGAACGACAGCCTAATGAAAAACTGTTTTTT
>-|once|TRBV25-1|TRBJ1-1
CASSEFEELDTEAFF
TGTGCCAGCAGTGAATTCGAGGAATTGGACACTGAAGCTTTCTTT
>TRBD2|few|TRBV30|TRBJ2-1
CAWGLGYNEQFF
TGTGCCTGGGGACTAGGATACAATGAGCAGTTCTTC
>-|-|TRBV4-1|TRBJ2-3
CASSQVGVTQYF
TGCGCCAGCAGCCAAGTAGGGGTTACGCAGTATTTT